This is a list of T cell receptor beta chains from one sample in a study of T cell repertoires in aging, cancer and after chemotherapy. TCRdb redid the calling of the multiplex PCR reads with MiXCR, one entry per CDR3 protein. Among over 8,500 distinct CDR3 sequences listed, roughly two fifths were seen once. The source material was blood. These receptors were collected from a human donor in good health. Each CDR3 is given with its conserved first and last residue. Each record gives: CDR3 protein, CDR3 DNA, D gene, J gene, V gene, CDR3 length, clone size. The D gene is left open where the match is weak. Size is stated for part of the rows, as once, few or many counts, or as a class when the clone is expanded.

cdr3_aa: CAWSVGDMNTEAFF
cdr3_nt: TGTGCCTGGAGTGTTGGGGATATGAACACTGAAGCTTTCTTT
d_call: NA
j_call: TRBJ1-1
v_call: TRBV30
cdr3_length: 14
clone_size: NA

cdr3_aa: CASQRTGTGGQPQHF
cdr3_nt: TGTGCCAGCCAAAGGACCGGGACAGGGGGTCAGCCCCAGCATTTT
d_call: TRBD1
j_call: TRBJ1-5
v_call: TRBV12-3/TRBV12-4
cdr3_length: 15
clone_size: NA

cdr3_aa: CASSLSLATNTGELFF
cdr3_nt: TGCGCCAGCAGCTTGTCGCTAGCCACGAACACCGGGGAGCTGTTTTTT
d_call: NA
j_call: TRBJ2-2
v_call: TRBV5-1
cdr3_length: 16
clone_size: NA

cdr3_aa: CASSFRALRGPDPSYEQYF
cdr3_nt: TGTGCCAGCAGCTTTAGGGCCTTGCGAGGACCGGACCCCTCGTACGAGCAGTACTTC
d_call: NA
j_call: TRBJ2-7
v_call: TRBV11-2
cdr3_length: 19
clone_size: NA

cdr3_aa: CSATDASVSQETQYF
cdr3_nt: TGCAGTGCTACAGACGCCTCCGTGTCCCAAGAGACCCAGTACTTC
d_call: NA
j_call: TRBJ2-5
v_call: TRBV20-1
cdr3_length: 15
clone_size: NA

cdr3_aa: CASSIGSGNTIYF
cdr3_nt: TGTGCCAGTAGTATCGGCTCTGGAAACACCATATATTTT
d_call: NA
j_call: TRBJ1-3
v_call: TRBV19
cdr3_length: 13
clone_size: few

cdr3_aa: CASSLGKGDEQYF
cdr3_nt: TGTGCCAGCAGTCTCGGTAAGGGGGACGAGCAGTACTTC
d_call: NA
j_call: TRBJ2-7
v_call: TRBV7-3
cdr3_length: 13
clone_size: once

cdr3_aa: CASRRTETYEQYF
cdr3_nt: TGTGCCAGCAGGCGGACGGAGACCTACGAGCAGTACTTC
d_call: NA
j_call: TRBJ2-7
v_call: TRBV6-2/TRBV6-3
cdr3_length: 13
clone_size: NA

cdr3_aa: CASSPGRRNTEAFF
cdr3_nt: TGTGCCAGCAGTCCGGGTAGGAGGAACACTGAAGCTTTCTTT
d_call: NA
j_call: TRBJ1-1
v_call: TRBV12-3/TRBV12-4
cdr3_length: 14
clone_size: NA

cdr3_aa: CASVSQGYEQYF
cdr3_nt: TGTGCCAGCGTCTCACAGGGCTACGAGCAGTACTTC
d_call: NA
j_call: TRBJ2-7
v_call: TRBV12-3/TRBV12-4
cdr3_length: 12
clone_size: NA

cdr3_aa: CASSLDGTEEGYTF
cdr3_nt: TGTGCCAGCAGCTTGGACGGGACCGAGGAGGGCTACACCTTC
d_call: NA
j_call: TRBJ1-2
v_call: TRBV7-9
cdr3_length: 14
clone_size: NA

cdr3_aa: CASSYSGSSNSPLHF
cdr3_nt: TGTGCCAGCAGTTACTCTGGCAGTAGTAATTCACCCCTCCACTTT
d_call: NA
j_call: TRBJ1-6
v_call: TRBV6-5
cdr3_length: 15
clone_size: few

cdr3_aa: CASNLPGQYQPQHF
cdr3_nt: TGTGCCAGCAACCTCCCGGGACAGTATCAGCCCCAGCATTTT
d_call: TRBD1
j_call: TRBJ1-5
v_call: TRBV6-1
cdr3_length: 14
clone_size: few

cdr3_aa: CASSKNRLAGGTDTQYF
cdr3_nt: TGTGCCAGTAGTAAGAACCGACTAGCGGGGGGAACAGATACGCAGTATTTT
d_call: TRBD2
j_call: TRBJ2-3
v_call: TRBV19
cdr3_length: 17
clone_size: NA

cdr3_aa: CASSEALDSLGTDTQYF
cdr3_nt: TGTGCCAGCAGTGAAGCGCTGGACAGCCTAGGCACAGATACGCAGTATTTT
d_call: NA
j_call: TRBJ2-3
v_call: TRBV6-1
cdr3_length: 17
clone_size: few

cdr3_aa: CASRLPRTLNTGELFF
cdr3_nt: TGTGCCAGCAGGCTACCCCGGACCCTGAACACCGGGGAGCTGTTTTTT
d_call: NA
j_call: TRBJ2-2
v_call: TRBV6-2/TRBV6-3
cdr3_length: 16
clone_size: NA

cdr3_aa: CASSRGDSTDTQYF
cdr3_nt: TGTGCCAGCAGCAGAGGTGATAGCACAGATACGCAGTATTTT
d_call: NA
j_call: TRBJ2-3
v_call: TRBV7-2
cdr3_length: 14
clone_size: few

cdr3_aa: CASSPRLAGGSYEQYF
cdr3_nt: TGTGCCAGCAGCCCTAGGCTAGCGGGAGGATCCTACGAGCAGTACTTC
d_call: TRBD2
j_call: TRBJ2-7
v_call: TRBV7-9
cdr3_length: 16
clone_size: few

cdr3_aa: CASSEVGGQPQHF
cdr3_nt: TGTGCCAGCAGTGAAGTCGGTGGTCAGCCCCAGCATTTT
d_call: NA
j_call: TRBJ1-5
v_call: TRBV28
cdr3_length: 13
clone_size: NA

cdr3_aa: CASSNWAEQFF
cdr3_nt: TGTGCCAGCAGCAACTGGGCGGAGCAGTTCTTC
d_call: NA
j_call: TRBJ2-1
v_call: TRBV6-5
cdr3_length: 11
clone_size: NA

cdr3_aa: CASSLAGIGVLNTEAFF
cdr3_nt: TGTGCCAGCAGCTTAGCAGGGATTGGTGTGCTGAACACTGAAGCTTTCTTT
d_call: NA
j_call: TRBJ1-1
v_call: TRBV7-9
cdr3_length: 17
clone_size: NA

cdr3_aa: CAWSVTAGANVLTF
cdr3_nt: TGTGCCTGGAGTGTAACAGCTGGGGCCAACGTCCTGACTTTC
d_call: NA
j_call: TRBJ2-6
v_call: TRBV30
cdr3_length: 14
clone_size: NA

cdr3_aa: CASSYGSTDTQYF
cdr3_nt: TGTGCCAGCAGTTACGGTTCCACAGATACGCAGTATTTT
d_call: NA
j_call: TRBJ2-3
v_call: TRBV6-5
cdr3_length: 13
clone_size: few

cdr3_aa: CASREAGTGYGYTF
cdr3_nt: TGTGCCAGCAGGGAGGCCGGGACAGGGTATGGCTACACCTTC
d_call: TRBD1
j_call: TRBJ1-2
v_call: TRBV7-9
cdr3_length: 14
clone_size: NA

cdr3_aa: CASSLQTGFYEQYF
cdr3_nt: TGTGCCAGCAGCCTACAGACGGGGTTCTACGAGCAGTACTTC
d_call: NA
j_call: TRBJ2-7
v_call: TRBV6-5
cdr3_length: 14
clone_size: few

cdr3_aa: CASRPRTGGQPQHF
cdr3_nt: TGTGCCAGTAGGCCCCGGACAGGGGGACAGCCCCAGCATTTT
d_call: TRBD1
j_call: TRBJ1-5
v_call: TRBV19
cdr3_length: 14
clone_size: few

cdr3_aa: CASSLDGTDTQYF
cdr3_nt: TGTGCCAGCAGCTTGGACGGCACAGATACGCAGTATTTT
d_call: NA
j_call: TRBJ2-3
v_call: TRBV5-1
cdr3_length: 13
clone_size: NA

cdr3_aa: CASSPPTSKRIETQYF
cdr3_nt: TGTGCCAGCAGCCCCCCGACTAGCAAAAGGATTGAGACCCAGTACTTC
d_call: TRBD2
j_call: TRBJ2-5
v_call: TRBV4-3
cdr3_length: 16
clone_size: few

cdr3_aa: CAWSAGQGSINSPLHF
cdr3_nt: TGTGCCTGGAGTGCCGGACAGGGATCGATTAATTCACCCCTCCACTTT
d_call: TRBD1
j_call: TRBJ1-6
v_call: TRBV30
cdr3_length: 16
clone_size: NA

cdr3_aa: CATSRGGGPNTEAFF
cdr3_nt: TGTGCCACCAGCAGAGGTGGGGGGCCAAACACTGAAGCTTTCTTT
d_call: NA
j_call: TRBJ1-1
v_call: TRBV15
cdr3_length: 15
clone_size: NA

cdr3_aa: CSARDRANYEQYF
cdr3_nt: TGCAGTGCTAGGGACAGGGCAAACTACGAGCAGTACTTC
d_call: TRBD1
j_call: TRBJ2-7
v_call: TRBV20-1
cdr3_length: 13
clone_size: NA

cdr3_aa: CATSETTAVQETQYF
cdr3_nt: TGTGCCACCAGTGAAACTACAGCTGTCCAAGAGACCCAGTACTTC
d_call: NA
j_call: TRBJ2-5
v_call: TRBV24-1
cdr3_length: 15
clone_size: NA

cdr3_aa: CASSSTRTFMNTEAFF
cdr3_nt: TGTGCCAGCAGCTCGACACGCACCTTTATGAACACTGAAGCTTTCTTT
d_call: NA
j_call: TRBJ1-1
v_call: TRBV11-1
cdr3_length: 16
clone_size: NA

cdr3_aa: CAIGGAQSNQPQHF
cdr3_nt: TGTGCCATCGGGGGGGCCCAATCCAATCAGCCCCAGCATTTT
d_call: NA
j_call: TRBJ1-5
v_call: TRBV19
cdr3_length: 14
clone_size: NA

cdr3_aa: CASSFGLAGGETQYF
cdr3_nt: TGTGCCAGCAGCTTCGGACTAGCGGGAGGCGAGACCCAGTACTTC
d_call: TRBD2
j_call: TRBJ2-5
v_call: TRBV7-2
cdr3_length: 15
clone_size: few

cdr3_aa: CASSSLGGAGYGYTF
cdr3_nt: TGTGCCAGCAGTTCCTTGGGTGGCGCGGGCTATGGCTACACCTTC
d_call: NA
j_call: TRBJ1-2
v_call: TRBV28
cdr3_length: 15
clone_size: few

cdr3_aa: CASLGGAAYQPQHF
cdr3_nt: TGTGCCTCCTTAGGAGGAGCGGCCTATCAGCCCCAGCATTTT
d_call: NA
j_call: TRBJ1-5
v_call: TRBV28
cdr3_length: 14
clone_size: NA

cdr3_aa: CASSLERNAGYTF
cdr3_nt: TGTGCCAGCAGCTTAGAGCGGAATGCCGGCTACACCTTC
d_call: NA
j_call: TRBJ1-2
v_call: TRBV11-2
cdr3_length: 13
clone_size: NA

cdr3_aa: CASSLRDTLPTDTQYF
cdr3_nt: TGTGCCAGCAGCTTAAGGGACACCTTACCCACAGATACGCAGTATTTT
d_call: NA
j_call: TRBJ2-3
v_call: TRBV7-2
cdr3_length: 16
clone_size: once

cdr3_aa: CASSEGDRVSYEQYF
cdr3_nt: TGTGCCAGCAGTGAGGGGGACAGAGTCTCCTACGAGCAGTACTTC
d_call: TRBD1
j_call: TRBJ2-7
v_call: TRBV6-1
cdr3_length: 15
clone_size: NA

cdr3_aa: CSATNGDRGVRGYTF
cdr3_nt: TGCAGTGCTACGAACGGCGACAGGGGGGTTCGTGGCTACACCTTC
d_call: TRBD1
j_call: TRBJ1-2
v_call: TRBV20-1
cdr3_length: 15
clone_size: NA

cdr3_aa: CSARDSGQVDYGYTF
cdr3_nt: TGCAGTGCTAGAGATAGTGGGCAGGTTGACTATGGCTACACCTTC
d_call: NA
j_call: TRBJ1-2
v_call: TRBV20-1
cdr3_length: 15
clone_size: NA

cdr3_aa: CASSRMHEQFF
cdr3_nt: TGTGCCAGTAGTAGAATGCATGAGCAGTTCTTC
d_call: NA
j_call: TRBJ2-1
v_call: TRBV19
cdr3_length: 11
clone_size: few

cdr3_aa: CASSPGLAGAEQYF
cdr3_nt: TGTGCCAGCAGCCCGGGACTAGCGGGGGCCGAGCAGTACTTC
d_call: TRBD2
j_call: TRBJ2-7
v_call: TRBV11-1
cdr3_length: 14
clone_size: NA

cdr3_aa: CASSLGQALNEKLFF
cdr3_nt: TGTGCCAGCAGCTTGGGGCAGGCGCTAAATGAAAAACTGTTTTTT
d_call: NA
j_call: TRBJ1-4
v_call: TRBV5-6
cdr3_length: 15
clone_size: NA

cdr3_aa: CASSLSPGPSGNTIYF
cdr3_nt: TGTGCCAGCAGCTTATCCCCGGGTCCCTCTGGAAACACCATATATTTT
d_call: NA
j_call: TRBJ1-3
v_call: TRBV11-2
cdr3_length: 16
clone_size: NA

cdr3_aa: CSARDLLAGGPHEQYF
cdr3_nt: TGCAGTGCTAGAGATCTGCTAGCGGGAGGGCCCCACGAGCAGTACTTC
d_call: TRBD2
j_call: TRBJ2-7
v_call: TRBV20-1
cdr3_length: 16
clone_size: NA

cdr3_aa: CSARRSAQGTQYF
cdr3_nt: TGCAGTGCTAGAAGGAGCGCCCAGGGTACGCAGTATTTT
d_call: NA
j_call: TRBJ2-3
v_call: TRBV20-1
cdr3_length: 13
clone_size: NA

cdr3_aa: CASSLGVAGDTDTQYF
cdr3_nt: TGTGCCAGCAGCCTCGGGGTAGCGGGGGACACAGATACGCAGTATTTT
d_call: TRBD2
j_call: TRBJ2-3
v_call: TRBV7-3
cdr3_length: 16
clone_size: NA

cdr3_aa: CASSIGQAYEQYF
cdr3_nt: TGTGCCAGCAGCATTGGACAGGCCTACGAGCAGTACTTC
d_call: NA
j_call: TRBJ2-7
v_call: TRBV21-1
cdr3_length: 13
clone_size: NA

cdr3_aa: CASSLGQGSGYTF
cdr3_nt: TGCGCCAGCAGCTTGGGACAGGGGAGTGGCTACACCTTC
d_call: TRBD1
j_call: TRBJ1-2
v_call: TRBV5-1
cdr3_length: 13
clone_size: NA

cdr3_aa: CASSAPGPLSYEQYF
cdr3_nt: TGTGCCAGCAGCGCGCCGGGGCCCCTCTCGTACGAGCAGTACTTC
d_call: NA
j_call: TRBJ2-7
v_call: TRBV7-9
cdr3_length: 15
clone_size: NA

cdr3_aa: CSAGTRNYGYTF
cdr3_nt: TGCAGTGCCGGGACTAGAAACTATGGCTACACCTTC
d_call: NA
j_call: TRBJ1-2
v_call: TRBV20-1
cdr3_length: 12
clone_size: few